The 9 T cell receptor beta chains listed next were all sequenced from one sample in a study of T cell repertoires in cytomegalovirus infection. TCRdb called the reads again in MiXCR, with one record for every CDR3 protein. The table records about 320,000 distinct CDR3 sequences, over 7.5% of them present only once. Input material: PBMCs. These receptors came from a human donor in good health (CMV status not recorded). Some clones in this sample may be carry-over from other donors' samples.

This clonotype has ten or more counts. The rearrangement joins TRBV7-2 to TRBJ1-1; 9 bases map to TRBD1. From germline, CDR1 is SGHTA and CDR2 FQGNSA. This CDR3 has 15 residues. V shed 2 bases, J shed 10 bases, and the junction held 11 bases outside the gene matches. CDR3 DNA sequence: TGTGCCAGCAGCTTACTACAAATCGGACAGGGGAGAGCTTTCTTT. It codes for CASSLLQIGQGRAFF.

On this clonotype itself: This clone may be a read error of a much larger clone one base away. CDR3 protein: CSGTGPGGSNQPQHF. In DNA form, the CDR3 reads TGCAGTGGTACGGGACCGGGAGGGAGCAATCAGCCCCAGCATTTT. The chain joins TRBV20-1 to TRBJ1-5, with D tentatively TRBD1 (5 bases). The CDR3 has 15 amino acids. V lost 7 bases and J lost 1, with 17 bases in between. Germline CDR1 reads DFQATT; CDR2 reads SNEGSKA (reference sequence).

The chain employs TRBV20-1 and TRBJ2-5, with D perhaps matching TRBD1 (7 bases). The V gene's germline CDR1 is DFQATT and CDR2 SNEGSKA (reference sequence). This CDR3 comprises 15 residues. V lost 5 bases to trimming and J lost 5 bases, with 21 bases between them. The CDR3 loop is CSAYKGAGRGETQYF. CDR3 coding DNA: TGCAGTGCTTACAAGGGGGCGGGGAGAGGGGAGACCCAGTACTTC.

This clonotype was seen only a few times. This chain links TRBV19 with TRBJ2-7; 11 nucleotides agree with TRBD2. V was pared by 6 bases and J by 6 bases, with 7 bases of the junction left unmatched. Germline-derived CDR1 and CDR2 are LNHDA and SQIVND (reference sequence). The CDR3 contains 14 residues. For the CDR3, the DNA is TGTGCCAGTAGCCCAACTAGCGGGAGAGGCGAGCAGTACTTC. It yields the protein CASSPTSGRGEQYF.

This clonotype occurred a few times. The CDR3 nucleotides read TGTGCCAGCAGTTCATCGGCTATAACAGGGTGCGAGCAGTACTTC. This encodes CASSSSAITGCEQYF. The chain has TRBV28 and TRBJ2-7; weak D call: TRBD1 (6 bases). The CDR3 contains 15 residues. V was shortened by 4 bases and J by 6 bases, with 19 bases between the two germline ends. The germline gives CDR1 MDHEN, CDR2 SYDVKM.

Only a few counts were recorded for this clonotype. The rearrangement joins TRBV6-5 to TRBJ2-2; tentative D call: TRBD2 (6 bases). The germline CDR1 and CDR2 sequences are MNHEY and SVGAGI. The CDR3 covers 14 residues. The V end was cut by 7 bases, the J end by 4 bases, with 13 bases between. CDR3 in DNA: TGTGCCAGCAACCCACCGGGACTCACCGGGGAGCTGTTTTTT. Translating it yields CASNPPGLTGELFF.

The table lists this clonotype with many counts. The chain has TRBV7-2 and TRBJ2-3, with TRBD2 matching 10 bases. V trimming: 3 bases; J trimming: 2 bases; junction bases outside the gene matches: 11. Germline V gives CDR1 SGHTA, CDR2 FQGNSA. The CDR3 sequence is 18 residues long. CDR3 in amino acids: CASSLAMTSGSFTDTQYF. CDR3 bases: TGTGCCAGCAGCTTGGCGATGACTAGCGGGTCTTTCACAGATACGCAGTATTTT.

The chain carries TRBV25-1 and TRBJ2-3; TRBD2 might be the D (6 bases). This CDR3 comprises 16 residues. The germline V gene encodes CDR1 MGHDK and CDR2 SYGVNS. Trimming took off 3 bases at V and 8 bases at J, with 21 bases between the two ends. CDR3 coding DNA: TGTGCCAGCAGTGACCCCCGGGAGTTACCAGACGGTACGCAGTATTTT. This encodes CASSDPRELPDGTQYF.

There are a few counts of this clonotype. This CDR3 is CASSYPFPLAGGPGDEQFF. The CDR3 region has the DNA TGTGCCAGCAGTTACCCCTTCCCTCTAGCGGGAGGGCCGGGTGATGAGCAGTTCTTC. The J gene is TRBJ2-1, the V gene TRBV6-2 or TRBV6-3; TRBD2 matches 12 bases. The CDR3 is 19 residues long. Trimming removed 2 bases from V and 8 bases from J; junction bases left unmatched: 16. Germline V gene lookup returns CDR1 MNHEY and CDR2 SVGEGT.